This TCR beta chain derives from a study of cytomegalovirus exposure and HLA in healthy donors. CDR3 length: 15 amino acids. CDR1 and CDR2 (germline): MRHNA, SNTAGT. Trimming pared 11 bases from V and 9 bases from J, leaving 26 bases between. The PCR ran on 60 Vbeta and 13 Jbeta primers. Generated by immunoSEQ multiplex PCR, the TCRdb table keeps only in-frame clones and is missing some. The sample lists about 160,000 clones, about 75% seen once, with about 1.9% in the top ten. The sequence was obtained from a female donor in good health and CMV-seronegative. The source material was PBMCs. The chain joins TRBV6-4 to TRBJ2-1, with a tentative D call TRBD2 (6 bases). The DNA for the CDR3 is TGTGCCGCGGGGCGAGGGCCTACAATTAGGTGTGAGCAGTTCTTC. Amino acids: CAAGRGPTIRCEQFF.